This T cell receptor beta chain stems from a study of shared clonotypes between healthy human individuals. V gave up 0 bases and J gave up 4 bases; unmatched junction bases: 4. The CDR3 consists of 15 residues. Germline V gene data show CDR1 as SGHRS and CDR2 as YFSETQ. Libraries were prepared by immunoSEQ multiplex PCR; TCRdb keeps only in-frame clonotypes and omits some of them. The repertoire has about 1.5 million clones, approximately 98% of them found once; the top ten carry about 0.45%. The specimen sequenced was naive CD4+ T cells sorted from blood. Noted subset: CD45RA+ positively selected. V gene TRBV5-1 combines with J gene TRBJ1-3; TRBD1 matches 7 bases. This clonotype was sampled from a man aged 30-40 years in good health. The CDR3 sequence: CASSLVAGQGNTIYF. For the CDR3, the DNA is TGCGCCAGCAGCTTGGTAGCGGGACAGGGAAACACCATATATTTT.